The source of this T cell receptor (beta chain) is a study of sequential checkpoint blockade in melanoma. Study background: Arm A got nivolumab then ipilimumab; arm B the reverse, 1:1. Both treatment sequences were followed by maintenance nivolumab.

This clone has a handful of counts. Clones were sequenced by immunoSEQ multiplex PCR, and TCRdb holds only the in-frame ones, with some missing. This table holds under 20,000 clones, 70% found once. Noted treatment: randomized to nivolumab then ipilimumab (arm A) or the reverse (arm B). None of the patients previously received DNA-damaging chemotherapy. Live CD3+CD8+ CD19− CD56− cells were sorted from PBMCs. Germline-derived CDR1 and CDR2 are SGDLS and YYNGEE. V trimming: 5 bases; J trimming: 4 bases; junction bases outside the gene matches: 10. CDR3 size: 15 residues. The chain carries TRBV9 and TRBJ2-7, with 9 bases identical to TRBD1. The receptor was isolated from a human donor with melanoma. Sequenced here: CD8+ T cells sorted from blood (inferred from file names), sampled from a patient given nivolumab and ipilimumab in sequence. CDR3 nucleotides: TGTGCCAGCAGTGAACCGGGACAGGGTACGTACGAGCAGTACTTC. Translated: CASSEPGQGTYEQYF.